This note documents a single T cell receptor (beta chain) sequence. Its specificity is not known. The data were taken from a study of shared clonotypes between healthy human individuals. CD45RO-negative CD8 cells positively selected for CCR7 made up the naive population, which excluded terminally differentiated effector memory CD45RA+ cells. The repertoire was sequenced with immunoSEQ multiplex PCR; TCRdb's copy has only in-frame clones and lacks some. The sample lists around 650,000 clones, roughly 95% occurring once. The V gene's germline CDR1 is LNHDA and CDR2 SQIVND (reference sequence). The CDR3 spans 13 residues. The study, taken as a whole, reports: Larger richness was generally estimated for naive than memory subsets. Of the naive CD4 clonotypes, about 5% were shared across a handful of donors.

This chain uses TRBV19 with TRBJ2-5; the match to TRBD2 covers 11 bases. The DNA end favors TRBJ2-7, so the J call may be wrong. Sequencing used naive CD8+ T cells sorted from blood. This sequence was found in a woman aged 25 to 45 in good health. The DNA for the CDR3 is TGTGCCAGTAGTGGGACTAGCGGCTACGAGCAGTACTTC. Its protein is CASSGTSGYEQYF.